This T cell receptor (beta chain) was retrieved from a study of cytomegalovirus exposure and HLA in healthy donors. Primers: 60 Vbeta forward and 13 Jbeta reverse. This table comes from immunoSEQ multiplex PCR, and its TCRdb copy is limited to in-frame clones, with some not included. The sample shows approximately 150,000 clones, 80% of them seen only once. This CDR3 spans 15 amino acids. Trimming stripped 4 bases from V and 4 bases from J, with 13 bases between. Germline V CDR1 and CDR2: MGHRA, YSYEKL. V is TRBV4-1 and J is TRBJ1-4, with a possible D match to TRBD1 (5 bases). Specimen: PBMCs. The TCR originated in a man between 25 and 39 years old in good health and CMV-seronegative. For the CDR3, the DNA is TGCGCCAGCAGCCCAACCGGGACTCTTAATGAAAAACTGTTTTTT. Protein: CASSPTGTLNEKLFF.